The 23 T cell receptor beta chains below were found in one sample sequenced in a study of response to subunit inactivated influenza vaccine. TCRdb passed the RT-PCR reads through MiXCR, listing each CDR3 protein once. The profile shows under 850,000 distinct CDR3 sequences, around 18% of them singletons. The specimen comprised PBMCs from blood, sampled 4 to 6 days after vaccination. The receptors shown here come from a man aged 50 to 60 who received an inactivated influenza vaccine.

The sample holds a few counts of this clonotype. One end of the junction does not line up with germline, which may come from a read error. The V gene is TRBV7-2, the J gene TRBJ2-7; a possible D gene is TRBD2 (6 bases). Germline-derived CDR1 and CDR2 are SGHTA and FQGNSA. The CDR3 sequence is 16 residues long. The CDR3 spells CASSLARAPVYYEQYF. CDR3 DNA sequence: TGTGCCAGCAGCCTAGCGCGGGCGCCGGTATACTACGAGCAGTACTTC.

This clonotype was seen more than once but under ten times. The gene calls are TRBV7-6 and TRBJ2-1; the D is unclear. Germline values: CDR1 SGHVS, CDR2 FNYEAQ. V lost 2 bases and J lost 0, with 14 bases in between. This CDR3 comprises 17 residues. The CDR3, as DNA: TGTGCCAGCAGCTTAAGGGCCTATGCAAGCTCCTACAATGAGCAGTTCTTC. Protein: CASSLRAYASSYNEQFF.

This clonotype has more than one count but fewer than ten. The genes are TRBV24-1 and TRBJ2-7; D not resolved. The CDR3 covers 13 residues. Trimming cost V 4 bases and J 3 bases, with 9 bases left between them. The V gene's germline CDR1 is KGHDR and CDR2 SFDVKD. CDR3 coding DNA: TGTGCCACCAGTGACACTCATAACTACGAGCAGTACTTC. Amino acid sequence: CATSDTHNYEQYF.

This chain connects TRBV9 to TRBJ2-2, with D unresolved. V shed 3 bases and J shed 3 bases, with 9 bases lying between them. Germline loops: CDR1 SGDLS, CDR2 YYNGEE. The CDR3 consists of 14 residues. Written as DNA, the CDR3 is TGTGCCAGCAGCGGACTCAGGCACACCGGGGAGCTGTTTTTT. Translated: CASSGLRHTGELFF.

This clonotype was detected a few times. This chain connects TRBV20-1 to TRBJ2-1, with 10 bases identical to TRBD2. CDR3 length equals 13 residues. CDR1 DFQATT and CDR2 SNEGSKA come from the germline V gene (reference sequence). Trimming took 5 bases from V and 14 from J; bases not matched to a gene: 12. CDR3 sequence: CSAGGTSGILEFF. The CDR3 DNA reads TGCAGTGCTGGGGGCACTAGCGGGATTTTGGAGTTCTTC.

This clonotype was seen a handful of times. The chain links TRBV7-6 to TRBJ2-2, with 9 nucleotides matching TRBD1. V was pared by 2 bases and J by 7 bases, with 5 bases of the junction left unmatched. This CDR3 has 15 amino acids. Germline-derived CDR1 and CDR2 are SGHVS and FNYEAQ. The chain's CDR3 is CASSLRDRASGELFF. Written as DNA, the CDR3 is TGTGCCAGCAGCTTAAGGGACAGGGCTAGCGGGGAGCTGTTTTTT.

The sample holds a few counts of this clonotype. The rearrangement links TRBV10-3 to TRBJ2-7; 7 positions match TRBD1. J lost 3 bases, V lost 7 bases, and 9 bases had no gene match. CDR3 length: 14 residues. Germline CDR1 is ENHRY and CDR2 is SYGVKD. CDR3 loop: CAIKGAGGNYEQYF. Here the CDR3 DNA reads TGTGCCATCAAGGGGGCCGGAGGAAACTACGAGCAGTACTTC.

This CDR3 is CASSQEIGTLYNEQFF. As DNA, the CDR3 is TGTGCCAGCAGTCAGGAGATTGGGACTCTCTACAATGAGCAGTTCTTC. The V call is TRBV12-3 or TRBV12-4, the J call TRBJ2-1; a possible D gene is TRBD2 (6 bases). CDR3 length equals 16 residues. V was shortened by 5 bases and J by 3 bases, with 17 bases between the two germline ends.

This clonotype was detected many times. The chain uses TRBV12-3 or TRBV12-4 and TRBJ1-2, with D possibly TRBD1 on 6 matching bases. The CDR3 length is 11 residues. Trimming cost V 6 bases and J 6 bases, with 8 bases left between them. The CDR3 nucleotides are TGTGCCAGCAGCCCAGGGGATGGCTACACCTTC. The encoded protein is CASSPGDGYTF.

This chain links TRBV6-2 or TRBV6-3 with TRBJ2-1, with D possibly TRBD2 on 7 matching bases. This CDR3 spans 15 amino acids. From germline, CDR1 is MNHEY and CDR2 SVGEGT. Trimming took 8 bases from V and 0 from J, leaving 14 bases between them. The CDR3 loop is CASLNRGASYNEQFF. CDR3 DNA sequence: TGTGCCAGCCTCAATCGGGGGGCCTCCTACAATGAGCAGTTCTTC.

This clonotype was counted only a few times. The V call is TRBV7-8, the J call TRBJ2-7; 7 bases match TRBD1. The CDR3 has 15 amino acids. Germline V gene lookup returns CDR1 SGHVS and CDR2 FQNEAQ. V trimming: 3 bases; J trimming: 4 bases; junction bases outside the gene matches: 9. The CDR3 DNA is TGTGCCAGCAGCTTCACGGACAGGTCCGGTTACGAGCAGTACTTC. It translates to CASSFTDRSGYEQYF.

This clonotype has a handful of counts. The chain has TRBV18 and TRBJ2-5; 7 positions match TRBD2. The CDR3 runs to 16 residues. Germline lookup yields CDR1 KGHSH and CDR2 LQKENI. V lost 1 base to trimming and J lost 4 bases; unmatched junction nucleotides: 9. The CDR3 nucleotides read TGTGCCAGCTCACCACATCCCGGGGGGTTTGGAGAGACCCAGTACTTC. This translates into CASSPHPGGFGETQYF. The variable domain in full, completed from reference TRBV18 and TRBJ2-5, reads NAGVMQNPRHLVRRRGQEARLRCSPMKGHSHVYWYRQLPEEGLKFMVYLQKENIIDESGMPKERFSAEFPKEGPSILRIQQVVRGDSAAYFCASSPHPGGFGETQYFGPGTRLLVL.

This clonotype was counted only a few times. The CDR3 here is CASSPGTTARYEQYF. CDR3 nucleotide sequence: TGTGCCAGCTCACCCGGGACAACCGCCCGCTACGAGCAGTACTTC. The chain employs TRBV18 and TRBJ2-7; TRBD1 is a possible D gene (6 bases). This CDR3 contains 15 residues. The V gene lost 3 bases and the J gene lost 3 bases, with 15 bases spanning the gap. Germline V gives CDR1 KGHSH, CDR2 LQKENI. Looking up the rest from reference TRBV18 and TRBJ2-7 gives the full variable domain: NAGVMQNPRHLVRRRGQEARLRCSPMKGHSHVYWYRQLPEEGLKFMVYLQKENIIDESGMPKERFSAEFPKEGPSILRIQQVVRGDSAAYFCASSPGTTARYEQYFGPGTRLTVT.

This clonotype came up a few times. CDR3 sequence (DNA): TGCAGTGCTAGAGATTTGGCAGGGAACACCCGCCCTGAGCAGTTCTTC. This translates into CSARDLAGNTRPEQFF. The J gene is TRBJ2-1, the V gene TRBV20-1; D is perhaps TRBD1 (5 bases). There are 16 residues in the CDR3. The germline V gene has CDR1 DFQATT and CDR2 SNEGSKA (reference sequence). Trimming removed 0 bases at V and 9 bases at J, with 21 bases between.

The chain links TRBV27 to TRBJ2-1; unclear D gene. CDR1 MNHEY and CDR2 SMNVEV come from the germline V gene (reference sequence). V lost 3 bases to trimming and J lost 6 bases, with 9 bases between them. The CDR3 covers 13 residues. As DNA, the CDR3 is TGTGCCAGCAGTTTCTCCATCCGCAATGAGCAGTTCTTC. Protein: CASSFSIRNEQFF.

This clonotype occurred a few times. The chain recombines TRBV12-3 or TRBV12-4 with TRBJ2-1; 8 bases agree with TRBD1. This CDR3 contains 14 residues. The J segment lost 12 bases and the V segment lost 1 base, leaving 8 bases of the junction unmatched. The chain's CDR3 is CASSLGGAGTGQFF. DNA for the CDR3: TGTGCCAGCAGTTTAGGGGGAGCCGGGACAGGGCAGTTCTTC.

This chain connects TRBV7-9 to TRBJ1-4; 8 bases agree with TRBD1. V lost 3 bases and J lost 5; bases outside the gene matches: 2. This CDR3 is built from 14 residues. Per germline, CDR1 SEHNR and CDR2 FQNEAQ (reference sequence). The CDR3 nucleotides are TGTGCCAGCAGCTTTCGGACAGGGAATGAAAAACTGTTTTTT. This translates into CASSFRTGNEKLFF.

The V gene is TRBV4-2, the J gene TRBJ1-1; D not resolved. This CDR3 spans 12 amino acids. The germline gives CDR1 LGHNA, CDR2 YNFKEQ. V lost 0 bases, J lost 7 bases, and 6 bases lay in between. CDR3 in DNA: TGTGCCAGCAGCCAAGATCGTCGTGAAGCTTTCTTT. Encoded protein: CASSQDRREAFF.

The J gene is TRBJ1-6, the V gene TRBV20-1; the match to TRBD1 covers 9 bases. Germline CDR1 is DFQATT and CDR2 is SNEGSKA (reference sequence). There are 13 residues in the CDR3. J was trimmed by 9 bases and V by 7 bases; bases with no gene match: 7. In DNA form, the CDR3 reads TGCAGTGGTCGGGACAGGGAGTCTTCACCCCTCCACTTT. As protein: CSGRDRESSPLHF.

Comment on this clonotype: The junction and the germline gene differ at one end; a read error may be behind it. This sequence joins TRBV7-7 and TRBJ2-5; D possibly corresponds to TRBD2 (6 bases). Germline V lookup: CDR1 SSHAT, CDR2 FNYEAQ (reference sequence). The CDR3 totals 15 residues. In DNA, the CDR3 is TGTGCTAGCAGCTTAGTTGCGGGATCCCAAGAGACCCAGTACTTC. Translating it yields CASSLVAGSQETQYF.

This clonotype was detected a few times. This chain connects TRBV7-2 to TRBJ2-1; 8 bases map to TRBD2. V lost 4 bases, J lost 8 bases, and 13 bases stayed unmatched. This CDR3 is built from 16 residues. The germline gives CDR1 SGHTA, CDR2 FQGNSA. In nucleotides, the CDR3 is TGTGCCAGCAGCTCCTTAGCGGGAAAACCAATGGATGAGCAGTTCTTC. It is translated as CASSSLAGKPMDEQFF.

This clonotype was recorded many times. This sequence joins TRBV12-3 or TRBV12-4 and TRBJ1-1, with TRBD1 matching over 7 bases. Trimming cost V 6 bases and J 3 bases; bases outside gene matches: 4. The CDR3 extends over 13 amino acids. CDR3 in amino acids: CASRQGGYTEAFF. In DNA form, the CDR3 reads TGTGCCAGCAGACAAGGGGGCTACACTGAAGCTTTCTTT.

In its sample, this clonotype was seen a few times. This rearrangement joins TRBV29-1 to TRBJ2-2; D remains ambiguous. The CDR3 consists of 12 residues. The germline V gene has CDR1 SQVTM and CDR2 ANQGSEA. V was cut by 6 bases and J by 6 bases, with 11 bases left in between. For the CDR3, the DNA is TGCAGCGTCCGAAACGTGTCCGGGGAGCTGTTTTTT. Translated, it gives CSVRNVSGELFF.